This T cell receptor (beta chain) was profiled in a study of Ad26.COV2.S vaccination and SARS-CoV-2 variants. Germline CDR1 reads SGDLS; CDR2 reads YYNGEE. The length of the CDR3 is 14 residues. The V and J ends lost 4 bases and 7 bases respectively, with 17 bases between them. The data were produced by immunoSEQ multiplex PCR, yet TCRdb's version contains in-frame clones alone and is incomplete. The table includes 440,000 or so clones, 90% detected once. Documented treatment: some 19 received Ad26.COV2.S at low or high dose, single or two shots; roughly 5 received placebo; per-sample allocation not given. All samples were drawn on day 63, counting from the first vaccine or placebo injection.

This clonotype was obtained from a person aged 18 to 65 who received the Ad26.COV2.S COVID-19 vaccine or a placebo. This specimen consisted of peripheral blood, obtained in a trial of Ad26.COV2.S vaccine versus placebo. The rearrangement joins TRBV9 to TRBJ1-2, with a weak D call TRBD1 (6 bases). Written as DNA, the CDR3 is TGTGCCAGCAGCCCGAGTCCGGGGGCTGGTGGCTACACCTTC. This sequence encodes CASSPSPGAGGYTF.